Below are 13 T cell receptor beta chains sequenced from a single sample in a study of human T cells and chemical hapten exposure. Noted time point: patch test 1, 2 weeks after DPC sensitization. Treatment: therapeutic diphenylcyclopropenone sensitization with weekly scalp DPC. Via MiXCR, TCRdb re-called the RACE reads, giving one row per CDR3 protein. The top ten hold about 14% of the sample, which has approximately 60,000 distinct CDR3 sequences, 7% to 10% seen once. The sample consisted of whole blood, taken in connection with sensitization to the hapten diphenylcyclopropenone (DPC). The receptors derive from a woman between 35 and 50 years old with alopecia areata. Some clones in this sample may be carry-over from other donors' samples.

This clonotype was seen more than once but under ten times. V gene TRBV7-6 combines with J gene TRBJ1-1; the D is unclear. Germline CDR1 and CDR2: SGHVS and FNYEAQ. This CDR3 is built from 13 residues. The ends were cut back, 5 bases at V and 1 base at J, with 8 bases in the middle. CDR3 coding DNA: TGTGCCAGCAGCCCCGGGCCGAACACTGAAGCTTTCTTT. Protein sequence: CASSPGPNTEAFF.

This clonotype has only a few counts. This chain uses TRBV4-1 with TRBJ1-6, with unresolved D. There are 15 residues in the CDR3. Germline V gene data show CDR1 as MGHRA and CDR2 as YSYEKL. The germline V and J ends were trimmed by 1 base and 3 bases, with 7 bases remaining between them. The CDR3 sequence: CASSQGANYNSPLHF. The CDR3 DNA reads as TGCGCCAGCAGCCAAGGGGCCAACTATAATTCACCCCTCCACTTT.

In its sample, this clonotype was seen many times. V and J are TRBV5-1 and TRBJ2-3, with D hard to call. The V end lost 0 bases, the J end lost 2 bases, and 7 bases lay between the germline ends. Germline loops: CDR1 SGHRS, CDR2 YFSETQ. The CDR3 contains 14 residues. The DNA for the CDR3 is TGCGCCAGCAGCTTGGTCGGCTCCACAGATACGCAGTATTTT. This encodes CASSLVGSTDTQYF.

A few counts support this clonotype. The chain employs TRBV5-4 and TRBJ2-7; D may correspond to TRBD1 or TRBD2 (5 bases each). Germline CDR1 reads SGHNT; CDR2 reads YYREEE (reference sequence). V lost 3 bases and J lost 7, with 17 bases in between. The CDR3 spans 14 residues. The CDR3 is CASSWGEGSGEQYF. CDR3 bases: TGTGCCAGCAGCTGGGGAGAGGGGTCGGGAGAGCAGTACTTC.

There are many counts of this clonotype. The rearrangement uses TRBV13 and TRBJ2-1; 7 nucleotides align to TRBD1. V shed 5 bases, J shed 7 bases, and the junction held 5 bases outside the gene matches. This CDR3 has 13 amino acids. Germline loops: CDR1 PRHDT, CDR2 FYEKMQ (reference sequence). CDR3 DNA sequence: TGTGCCAGCAGCCGGGACAGTAGGAATGAGCAGTTCTTC. Translating gives CASSRDSRNEQFF. Drawing the rest from reference TRBV13 and TRBJ2-1, the complete variable domain is AAGVIQSPRHLIKEKRETATLKCYPIPRHDTVYWYQQGPGQDPQFLISFYEKMQSDKGSIPDRFSAQQFSDYHSELNMSSLELGDSALYFCASSRDSRNEQFFGPGTRLTVL.

This clonotype showed up many times. The V and J genes are TRBV12-3 or TRBV12-4 and TRBJ2-3, with 8 bases aligning to TRBD2. Unmatched junction bases numbered 7, after V lost 3 bases and J lost 5 bases. The CDR3 length is 15 residues. CDR3 protein: CASSFVSGARDTQYF. The CDR3 DNA sequence: TGTGCCAGCAGTTTTGTTAGCGGGGCGCGAGATACGCAGTATTTT.

This clonotype has at least ten counts. The gene calls are TRBV4-1 and TRBJ2-7; either TRBD1 or TRBD2 may fit D (5 bases each). V was clipped by 4 bases and J by 3 bases, with 13 bases between them. The CDR3 consists of 14 residues. Germline assignment: CDR1 MGHRA and CDR2 YSYEKL. CDR3 loop: CASSLGDAVYEQYF. The CDR3 bases are TGCGCCAGCAGCCTAGGGGACGCGGTCTACGAGCAGTACTTC.

The rearrangement links TRBV5-4 to TRBJ1-2; D is ambiguous. Trimming shortened V by 3 bases and J by 1 base, and 10 bases separated the two germline ends. Germline-derived CDR1 and CDR2 are SGHNT and YYREEE (reference sequence). The length of the CDR3 is 14 residues. The chain's CDR3 is CASSSDGVNYGYTF. The CDR3 nucleotides are TGTGCCAGCAGCTCGGACGGGGTTAACTATGGCTACACCTTC.

At least ten counts were recorded for this clonotype. This rearrangement joins TRBV6-5 to TRBJ2-5, with D tentatively TRBD1 (5 bases). This CDR3 has 15 residues. Germline CDR1 MNHEY, CDR2 SVGAGI. With 2 bases removed from V and 5 bases from J, the gap between germline ends came to 15 bases. The CDR3, as DNA: TGTGCCAGCAGTTACCCCCCAGGGCGTAGGGAGACCCAGTACTTC. It specifies CASSYPPGRRETQYF.

The chain is built from TRBV7-8 and TRBJ1-4; unclear D gene. Germline V gene lookup returns CDR1 SGHVS and CDR2 FQNEAQ. The CDR3 runs 13 residues. V lost 1 base, J lost 9 bases, and 9 bases lay in between. The CDR3 nucleotides read TGTGCCAGCAGCTTAGGTGCGTGGCAAAAACTGTTTTTT. This codes for CASSLGAWQKLFF.

This clonotype showed up just a few times. This chain links TRBV20-1 with TRBJ2-4; D not certain. The CDR3 has 14 amino acids. Trimming left V 3 bases short and J 2 bases short, with 11 bases between. Germline V gives CDR1 DFQATT, CDR2 SNEGSKA (reference sequence). The CDR3 nucleotides are TGCAGTGCTAGGGAGTTAGATCCCAAAAACATTCAGTACTTC. Amino acid sequence: CSARELDPKNIQYF.

Many counts were recorded for this clonotype. This sequence joins TRBV9 and TRBJ2-2; 8 bases align to TRBD1. V shed 1 base and J 4 bases; nucleotides not matched to a gene: 6. CDR3 length: 16 residues. Looked up from germline, CDR1 is SGDLS and CDR2 is YYNGEE. The CDR3 sequence is CASSVPGGSGTGELFF. Here the CDR3 DNA reads TGTGCCAGCAGCGTACCAGGGGGCTCCGGCACCGGGGAGCTGTTTTTT.

The chain joins TRBV20-1 to TRBJ2-1; 12 bases agree with TRBD2. Losses at the gene ends were 0 bases for V and 8 bases for J; bases not matched to a gene: 5. Germline lookup yields CDR1 DFQATT and CDR2 SNEGSKA (reference sequence). This CDR3 has 15 residues. Written as DNA, the CDR3 is TGCAGTGCTAGAGATTTCGCTAGCGGGGGGGATGAGCAGTTCTTC. Its protein product is CSARDFASGGDEQFF.